This T cell receptor (beta chain) was captured by sequencing in a study of molecular identifiers for immune sequencing clone quantification. The germline gives CDR1 MNHEY, CDR2 SMNVEV (reference sequence). The CDR3 loop spans 18 amino acids. Using its own MiXCR run on the PCR reads, TCRdb lists one record per CDR3 protein. Counted here are about 320,000 distinct CDR3 sequences, about a fifth occurring once; the ten biggest clones make up over 0.7%. This clonotype came up once. A read error is possible here, since a much larger clone lies one base away. The genes are TRBV27 and TRBJ2-3, with D possibly matching TRBD2 (6 bases). Sequenced input: naive CD8+ T cells from blood, with Jurkat cell RNA spiked in. Regarding subset: FACS-sorted CD8+CD4-CCR7+CD45RA+ naive T cells. The receptor comes from a human donor in good health. Some libraries in this study had Jurkat cell RNA spiked in. CDR3 nucleotide sequence: TGTGCCAGCAGTCCGTCCCCTTCGGGGCGGGAATTCACAGGTACGCAGTATTTT. This encodes CASSPSPSGREFTGTQYF.